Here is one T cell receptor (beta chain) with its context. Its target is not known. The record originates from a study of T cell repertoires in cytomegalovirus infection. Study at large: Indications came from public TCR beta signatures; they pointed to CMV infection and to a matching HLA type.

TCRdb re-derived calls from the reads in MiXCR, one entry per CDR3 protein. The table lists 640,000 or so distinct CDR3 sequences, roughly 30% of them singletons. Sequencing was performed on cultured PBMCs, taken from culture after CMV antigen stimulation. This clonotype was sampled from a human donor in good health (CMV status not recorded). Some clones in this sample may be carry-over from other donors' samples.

The CDR3: CASVGYSGNTIYF. The CDR3 DNA reads TGTGCCAGCGTCGGCTACTCTGGAAACACCATATATTTT. This rearrangement joins TRBV19 to TRBJ1-3; D gene uncertain. The CDR3 extends over 13 amino acids. V was pared by 9 bases and J by 0 bases, with 9 bases between. Per germline, CDR1 LNHDA and CDR2 SQIVND (reference sequence).